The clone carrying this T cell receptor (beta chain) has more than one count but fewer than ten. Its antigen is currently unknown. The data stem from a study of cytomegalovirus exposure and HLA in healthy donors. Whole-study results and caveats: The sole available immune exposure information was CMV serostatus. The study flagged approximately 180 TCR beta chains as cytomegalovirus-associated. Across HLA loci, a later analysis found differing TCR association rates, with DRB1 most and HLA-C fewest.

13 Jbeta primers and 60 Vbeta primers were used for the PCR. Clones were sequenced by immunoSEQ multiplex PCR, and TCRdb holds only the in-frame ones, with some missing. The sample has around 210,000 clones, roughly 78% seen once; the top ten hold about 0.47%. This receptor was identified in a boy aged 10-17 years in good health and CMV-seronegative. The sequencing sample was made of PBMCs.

CDR3 loop: CASSIQSQRGDEQYF. The CDR3 DNA follows: TGTGCCAGTAGTATCCAGTCGCAGCGGGGAGACGAGCAGTACTTC. The chain couples TRBV19 to TRBJ2-7; 7 nucleotides line up with TRBD2. V lost 3 bases and J lost 5; bases outside the gene matches: 10. Germline-derived CDR1 and CDR2 are LNHDA and SQIVND (reference sequence). The CDR3 extends over 15 amino acids.